This TCR beta chain was retrieved from a study of tumor-infiltrating lymphocytes in localized non-small cell lung cancer. Study findings and constraints: Different pieces of the same tissue went to different assays, confounding technical variation with intratumor heterogeneity. TCR sequencing covered a subset of patients with enough tissue. TCRbeta sequencing showed higher T cell infiltration in tumors than uninvolved lung.

A note on this clone: Its antigen is still unknown.

Measured with immunoSEQ multiplex PCR; TCRdb has only the in-frame clones, and not every one. The repertoire holds around 6,700 clones, with 64% as singletons. In germline, CDR1 is SGHRS, CDR2 YFSETQ. V was shortened by 4 bases and J by 1 base, with 13 bases between the two germline ends. CDR3 length equals 15 residues. The sequence derives from a human donor with non-small cell lung cancer. Sequenced sample: uninvolved lung tissue not adjacent to the tumor. V usage is TRBV5-1 and J usage is TRBJ2-3; TRBD1 is a possible D gene (5 bases). The CDR3 here is CASSPEGARTDTQYF. CDR3 bases: TGCGCCAGCAGCCCGGAAGGGGCCCGCACAGATACGCAGTATTTT.